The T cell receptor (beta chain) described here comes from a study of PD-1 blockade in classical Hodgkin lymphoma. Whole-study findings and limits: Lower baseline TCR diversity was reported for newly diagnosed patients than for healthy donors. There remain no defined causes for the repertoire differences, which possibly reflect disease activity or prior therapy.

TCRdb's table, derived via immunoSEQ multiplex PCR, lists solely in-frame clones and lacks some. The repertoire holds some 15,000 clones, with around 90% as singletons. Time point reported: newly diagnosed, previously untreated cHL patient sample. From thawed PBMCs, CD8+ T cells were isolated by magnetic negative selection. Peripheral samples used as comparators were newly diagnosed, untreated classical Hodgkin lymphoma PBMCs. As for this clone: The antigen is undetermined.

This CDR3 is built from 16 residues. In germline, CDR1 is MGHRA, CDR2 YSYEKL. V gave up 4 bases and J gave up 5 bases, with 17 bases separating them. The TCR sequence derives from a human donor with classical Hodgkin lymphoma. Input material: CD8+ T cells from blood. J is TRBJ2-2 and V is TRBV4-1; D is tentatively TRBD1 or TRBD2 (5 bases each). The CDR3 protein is CASSPLGRTSTGELFF. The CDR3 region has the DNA TGCGCCAGCAGCCCCCTGGGACGGACCTCTACCGGGGAGCTGTTTTTT.